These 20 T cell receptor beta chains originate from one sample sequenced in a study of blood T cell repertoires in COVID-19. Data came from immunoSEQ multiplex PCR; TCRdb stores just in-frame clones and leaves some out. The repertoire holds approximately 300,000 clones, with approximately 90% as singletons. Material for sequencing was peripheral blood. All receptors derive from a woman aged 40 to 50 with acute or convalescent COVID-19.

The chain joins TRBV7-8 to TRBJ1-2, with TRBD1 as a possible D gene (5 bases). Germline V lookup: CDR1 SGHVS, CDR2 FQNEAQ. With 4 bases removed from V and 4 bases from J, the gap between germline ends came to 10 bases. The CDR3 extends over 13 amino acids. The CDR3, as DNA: TGTGCCAGCAGCTCCGGACACCTCTATGGCTACACCTTC. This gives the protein CASSSGHLYGYTF. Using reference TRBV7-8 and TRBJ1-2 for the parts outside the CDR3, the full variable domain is GAGVSQSPRYKVAKRGQDVALRCDPISGHVSLFWYQQALGQGPEFLTYFQNEAQLDKSGLPSDRFFAERPEGSVSTLKIQRTQQEDSAVYLCASSSGHLYGYTFGSGTRLTVV.

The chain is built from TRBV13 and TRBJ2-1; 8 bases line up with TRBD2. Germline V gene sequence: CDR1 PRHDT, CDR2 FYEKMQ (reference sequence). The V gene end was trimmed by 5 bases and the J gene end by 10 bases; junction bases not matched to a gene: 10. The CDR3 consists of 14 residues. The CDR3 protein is CASSLGGDRAEQFF. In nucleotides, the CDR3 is TGTGCCAGCAGCCTCGGGGGGGACCGTGCGGAGCAGTTCTTC.

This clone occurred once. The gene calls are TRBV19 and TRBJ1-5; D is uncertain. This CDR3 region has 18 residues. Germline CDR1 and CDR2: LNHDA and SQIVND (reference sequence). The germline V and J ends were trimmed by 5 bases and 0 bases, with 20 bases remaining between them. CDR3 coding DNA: TGTGCCAGTAGTTCCTTGAGAGGAGAGAGTTATAGCAATCAGCCCCAGCATTTT. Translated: CASSSLRGESYSNQPQHF.

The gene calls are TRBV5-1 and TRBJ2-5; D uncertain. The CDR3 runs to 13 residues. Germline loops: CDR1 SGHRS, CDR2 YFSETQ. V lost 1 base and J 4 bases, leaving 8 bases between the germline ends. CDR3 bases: TGCGCCAGCAGCTTGTACCCAGGAGAGACCCAGTACTTC. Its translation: CASSLYPGETQYF.

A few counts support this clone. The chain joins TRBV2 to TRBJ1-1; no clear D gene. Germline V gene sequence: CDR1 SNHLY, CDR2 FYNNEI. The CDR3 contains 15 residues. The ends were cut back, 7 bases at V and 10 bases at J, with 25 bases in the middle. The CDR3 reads CASTLSGIQSLIAFF. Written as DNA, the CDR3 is TGTGCCAGCACCTTATCCGGGATCCAGAGTTTAATAGCTTTCTTT.

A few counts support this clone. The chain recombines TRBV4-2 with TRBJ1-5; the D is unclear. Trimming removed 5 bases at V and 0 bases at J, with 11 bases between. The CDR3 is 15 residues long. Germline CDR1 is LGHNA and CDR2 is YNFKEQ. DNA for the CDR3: TGTGCCAGCAGCGGGCGACAAGATAGCAATCAGCCCCAGCATTTT. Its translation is CASSGRQDSNQPQHF.

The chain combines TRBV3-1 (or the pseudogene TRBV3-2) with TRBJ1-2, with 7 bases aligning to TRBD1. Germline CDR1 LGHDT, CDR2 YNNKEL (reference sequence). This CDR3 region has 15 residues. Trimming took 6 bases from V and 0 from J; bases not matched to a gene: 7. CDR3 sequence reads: CASSRDSQANYGYTF. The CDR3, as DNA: TGTGCCAGCAGTCGGGACAGTCAAGCTAACTATGGCTACACCTTC.

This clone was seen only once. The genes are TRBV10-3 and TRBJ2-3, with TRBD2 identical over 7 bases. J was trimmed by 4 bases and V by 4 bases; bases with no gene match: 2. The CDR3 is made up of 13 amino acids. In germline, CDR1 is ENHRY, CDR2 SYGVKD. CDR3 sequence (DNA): TGTGCCATCAGTGCTAGCGGCTCAGATACGCAGTATTTT. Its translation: CAISASGSDTQYF.

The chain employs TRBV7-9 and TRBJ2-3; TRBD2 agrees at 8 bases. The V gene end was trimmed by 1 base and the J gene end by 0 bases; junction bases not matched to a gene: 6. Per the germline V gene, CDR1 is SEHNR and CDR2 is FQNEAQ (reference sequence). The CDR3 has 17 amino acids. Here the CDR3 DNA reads TGTGCCAGCAGCTTAGGGGTCGTAGCGGGGAGCACAGATACGCAGTATTTT. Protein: CASSLGVVAGSTDTQYF. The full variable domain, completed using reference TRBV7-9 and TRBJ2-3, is DTGVSQNPRHKITKRGQNVTFRCDPISEHNRLYWYRQTLGQGPEFLTYFQNEAQLEKSRLLSDRFSAERPKGSFSTLEIQRTEQGDSAMYLCASSLGVVAGSTDTQYFGPGTRLTVL.

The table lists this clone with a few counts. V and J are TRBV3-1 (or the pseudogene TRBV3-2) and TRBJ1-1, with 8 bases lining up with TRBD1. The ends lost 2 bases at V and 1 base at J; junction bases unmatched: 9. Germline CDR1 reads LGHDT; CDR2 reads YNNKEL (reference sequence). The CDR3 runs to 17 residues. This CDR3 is CASSQPNFGTGNTEAFF. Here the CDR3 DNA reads TGTGCCAGCAGCCAACCCAACTTTGGGACAGGGAACACTGAAGCTTTCTTT.

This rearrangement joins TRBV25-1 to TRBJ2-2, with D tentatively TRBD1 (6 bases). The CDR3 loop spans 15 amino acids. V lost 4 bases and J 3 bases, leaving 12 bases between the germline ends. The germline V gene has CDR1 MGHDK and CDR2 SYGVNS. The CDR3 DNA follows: TGTGCCAGCAGTGTAACACAGGGTTACACCGGGGAGCTGTTTTTT. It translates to CASSVTQGYTGELFF.

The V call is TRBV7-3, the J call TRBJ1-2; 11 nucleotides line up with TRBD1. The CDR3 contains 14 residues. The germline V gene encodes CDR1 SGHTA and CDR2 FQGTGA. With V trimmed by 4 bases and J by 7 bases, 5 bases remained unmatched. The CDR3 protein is CASSSGQGDGGYTF. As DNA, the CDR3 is TGTGCCAGCAGCTCGGGACAGGGGGATGGTGGCTACACCTTC.

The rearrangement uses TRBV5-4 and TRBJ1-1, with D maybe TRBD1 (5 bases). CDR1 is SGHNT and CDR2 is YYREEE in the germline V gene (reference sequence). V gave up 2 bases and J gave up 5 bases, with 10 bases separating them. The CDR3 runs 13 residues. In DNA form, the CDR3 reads TGTGCCAGCAGCTTTCTGGGGGGTACTGAAGCTTTCTTT. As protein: CASSFLGGTEAFF. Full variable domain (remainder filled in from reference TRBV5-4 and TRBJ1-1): ETGVTQSPTHLIKTRGQQVTLRCSSQSGHNTVSWYQQALGQGPQFIFQYYREEENGRGNFPPRFSGLQFPNYSSELNVNALELDDSALYLCASSFLGGTEAFFGQGTRLTVV.

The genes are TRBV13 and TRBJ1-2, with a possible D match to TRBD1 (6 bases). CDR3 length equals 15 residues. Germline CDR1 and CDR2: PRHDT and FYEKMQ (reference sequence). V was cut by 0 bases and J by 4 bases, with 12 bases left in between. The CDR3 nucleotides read TGTGCCAGCAGCTTAGGCGAGACAGGTTTCTATGGCTACACCTTC. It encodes CASSLGETGFYGYTF.

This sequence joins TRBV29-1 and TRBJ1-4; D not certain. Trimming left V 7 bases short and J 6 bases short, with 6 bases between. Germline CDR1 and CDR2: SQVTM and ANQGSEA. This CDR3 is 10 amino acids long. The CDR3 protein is CSASDEKLFF. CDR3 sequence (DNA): TGCAGCGCCTCCGATGAAAAACTGTTTTTT.

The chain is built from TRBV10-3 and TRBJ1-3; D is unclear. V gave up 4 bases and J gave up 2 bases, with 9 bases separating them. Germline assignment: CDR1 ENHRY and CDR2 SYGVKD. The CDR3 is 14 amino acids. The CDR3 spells CAISVAKTGNTIYF. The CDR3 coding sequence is TGTGCCATCAGTGTTGCGAAGACTGGAAACACCATATATTTT.

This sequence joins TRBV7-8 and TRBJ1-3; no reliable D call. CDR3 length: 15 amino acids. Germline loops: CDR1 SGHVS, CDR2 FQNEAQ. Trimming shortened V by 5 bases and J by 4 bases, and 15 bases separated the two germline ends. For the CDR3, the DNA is TGTGCCAGCAGCCCTGGACGGGGAAACGGAAACACCATATATTTT. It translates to CASSPGRGNGNTIYF.

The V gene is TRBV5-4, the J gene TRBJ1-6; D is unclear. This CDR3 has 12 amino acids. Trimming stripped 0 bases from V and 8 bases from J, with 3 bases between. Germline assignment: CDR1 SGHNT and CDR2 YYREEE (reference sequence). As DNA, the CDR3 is TGTGCCAGCAGCTTGGACTATTCACCCCTCCACTTT. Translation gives CASSLDYSPLHF.

The CDR3 nucleotides are TGTGCCAGCAGTGGTTCCGGGACAGGGAATGAAAAACTGTTTTTT. Its protein is CASSGSGTGNEKLFF. The rearrangement uses TRBV2 and TRBJ1-4; the match to TRBD1 covers 9 bases. Germline CDR1 reads SNHLY; CDR2 reads FYNNEI. The trim removed 4 bases at V and 5 bases at J, leaving 5 bases unmatched. The CDR3 spans 15 residues.

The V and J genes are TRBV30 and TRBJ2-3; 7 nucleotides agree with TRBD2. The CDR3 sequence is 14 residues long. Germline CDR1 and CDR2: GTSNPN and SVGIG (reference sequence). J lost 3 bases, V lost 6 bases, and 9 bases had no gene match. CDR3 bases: TGTGCCTGCGATGGAGCGGGGCCGACAGATACGCAGTATTTT. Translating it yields CACDGAGPTDTQYF.